The rows below give T cell receptor beta chains drawn from one sample of a study of cytomegalovirus exposure and HLA in healthy donors. TCRdb keeps only in-frame clones here, not all; method: immunoSEQ multiplex PCR. Among 100,000 or so clones listed, about 95% were seen once. Sequencing was performed on PBMCs. Receptors originate from a woman younger than 35 in good health and CMV-seronegative. CDR3s include the opening cysteine and the closing phenylalanine or tryptophan. Each record gives: J gene, D gene, clone size, V gene, CDR3 DNA, CDR3 protein. D genes are given only for firm matches. Size tells how often a clone was seen (once, few, many) or the class of an expanded clone, and some rows leave it out.

j_gene: TRBJ2-2
d_gene: TRBD1
abundance: .
v_gene: TRBV7-9
CDR3nt: TGTGCCAGCACCTACGGGACAGGGGAAGCCGGGGAGCTGTTTTTT
CDR3aa: CASTYGTGEAGELFF

j_gene: TRBJ1-5
d_gene: TRBD1
abundance: .
v_gene: TRBV19
CDR3nt: TGTGCCAGTAGTGGGACAGGGGCAAGTCAGCCCCAGCATTTT
CDR3aa: CASSGTGASQPQHF

j_gene: TRBJ2-7
d_gene: .
abundance: .
v_gene: TRBV4-1
CDR3nt: TGCGCCAGCAGCCAAGTTGTACGCACAGCATCCTACGAGCAGTACTTC
CDR3aa: CASSQVVRTASYEQYF

j_gene: TRBJ1-1
d_gene: TRBD1
abundance: .
v_gene: TRBV29-1
CDR3nt: TGCAGCGTCCCAGGGGGCTGGGACACTGAAGCTTTCTTT
CDR3aa: CSVPGGWDTEAFF

j_gene: TRBJ2-3
d_gene: .
abundance: .
v_gene: TRBV20-1
CDR3nt: TGCAGTGCCGGCGGGACTGATACGCAGTATTTT
CDR3aa: CSAGGTDTQYF

j_gene: TRBJ2-3
d_gene: .
abundance: .
v_gene: TRBV5-6
CDR3nt: TGTGCCAGCAGCATTATCACAGATACGCAGTATTTT
CDR3aa: CASSIITDTQYF

j_gene: TRBJ2-1
d_gene: .
abundance: .
v_gene: TRBV11-2
CDR3nt: TGTGCCAGCAGCTTACAGCGCAATGAGCAGTTCTTC
CDR3aa: CASSLQRNEQFF

j_gene: TRBJ1-2
d_gene: TRBD1
abundance: .
v_gene: TRBV5-5
CDR3nt: TGTGCCAGCAGCCTACAGGGGGAGAATTTCTATGGCTACACCTTC
CDR3aa: CASSLQGENFYGYTF

j_gene: TRBJ2-7
d_gene: .
abundance: .
v_gene: TRBV4-3
CDR3nt: TGCGCCAGCAGCCAAGATGTATCGGGATACGAGCAGTACTTC
CDR3aa: CASSQDVSGYEQYF

j_gene: TRBJ2-3
d_gene: .
abundance: .
v_gene: TRBV2
CDR3nt: TGTGCCAGCAATGGTATCTACACAGATACGCAGTATTTT
CDR3aa: CASNGIYTDTQYF

j_gene: TRBJ2-7
d_gene: .
abundance: .
v_gene: TRBV18
CDR3nt: TGTGCCAGCTCACCACCAAGCTCCCCGTACGAGCAGTACTTC
CDR3aa: CASSPPSSPYEQYF

j_gene: TRBJ1-2
d_gene: TRBD1
abundance: few
v_gene: TRBV6-6
CDR3nt: TGTGCCAGCAGTCGCCTGGGACAGGGGTCCAAAGGCTACACCTTC
CDR3aa: CASSRLGQGSKGYTF

j_gene: TRBJ2-7
d_gene: .
abundance: .
v_gene: TRBV5-1
CDR3nt: TGCGCCAGCAGCCCCACAGAATTTAGCTCCTACGAGCAGTACTTC
CDR3aa: CASSPTEFSSYEQYF

j_gene: TRBJ2-1
d_gene: .
abundance: .
v_gene: TRBV27
CDR3nt: TGTGCCAGCAGTCCCGGGGTAAACAATGAGCAGTTCTTC
CDR3aa: CASSPGVNNEQFF

j_gene: TRBJ2-3
d_gene: TRBD2
abundance: .
v_gene: TRBV18
CDR3nt: TGTGCCAGCTCACCTACCGGGACTAGCGGGTCAACGGGTCTGGATACGCAGTATTTT
CDR3aa: CASSPTGTSGSTGLDTQYF

j_gene: TRBJ1-3
d_gene: TRBD1
abundance: .
v_gene: TRBV27
CDR3nt: TGTGCCAGCAGGCAGACAGGGACTGGAAACACCATATATTTT
CDR3aa: CASRQTGTGNTIYF

j_gene: TRBJ2-2
d_gene: .
abundance: .
v_gene: TRBV4-3
CDR3nt: TGCGCCAGCAGCCAAAACTCCGGGTCGGGGAACACCGGGGAGCTGTTTTTT
CDR3aa: CASSQNSGSGNTGELFF

j_gene: TRBJ2-3
d_gene: TRBD1
abundance: .
v_gene: TRBV12-5
CDR3nt: TGTGCTAGTGGTGGGGGACAGCACAACACAGATACGCAGTATTTT
CDR3aa: CASGGGQHNTDTQYF

j_gene: TRBJ2-5
d_gene: TRBD2
abundance: .
v_gene: TRBV13
CDR3nt: TGTGCCAGCAGCGTAGCGGGATCACGAGGTCATGAGACCCAGTACTTC
CDR3aa: CASSVAGSRGHETQYF

j_gene: TRBJ2-3
d_gene: .
abundance: once
v_gene: TRBV30
CDR3nt: TGTGCCTGGATTCCCCAGGTAGGGCGGGGGCCCCATACGCAGTATTTT
CDR3aa: CAWIPQVGRGPHTQYF

j_gene: TRBJ2-1
d_gene: TRBD2
abundance: .
v_gene: TRBV27
CDR3nt: TGTGCCAGCAGTTTAGGGACTAGCGGGGCGCTCTCCTACAATGAGCAGTTCTTC
CDR3aa: CASSLGTSGALSYNEQFF

j_gene: TRBJ1-5
d_gene: TRBD1
abundance: .
v_gene: TRBV15
CDR3nt: TGTGCCACCAGCAGAGCCCCACCTAGGACAGGGGGCCTGGGCAATCAGCCCCAGCATTTT
CDR3aa: CATSRAPPRTGGLGNQPQHF

j_gene: TRBJ2-7
d_gene: TRBD1
abundance: .
v_gene: TRBV27
CDR3nt: TGTGCCAGCAGTAGGAGAGGGATAACAGGGGGGCGGTACGAGCAGTACTTC
CDR3aa: CASSRRGITGGRYEQYF

j_gene: TRBJ2-1
d_gene: .
abundance: .
v_gene: TRBV5-4
CDR3nt: TGTGCCAGCAGCTTGAGTATTAGTGAGCAGTTCTTC
CDR3aa: CASSLSISEQFF

j_gene: TRBJ1-5
d_gene: TRBD1
abundance: .
v_gene: TRBV27
CDR3nt: TGTGCCAGCAGATCGGACAGGGGGCACCAGCCCCAGCATTTT
CDR3aa: CASRSDRGHQPQHF

j_gene: TRBJ2-2
d_gene: .
abundance: .
v_gene: TRBV21-1
CDR3nt: TGTGCCAGCAGCATCATAGACAGGGGTTCCGGGGAGCTGTTTTTT
CDR3aa: CASSIIDRGSGELFF

j_gene: TRBJ2-7
d_gene: TRBD1
abundance: .
v_gene: TRBV5-4
CDR3nt: TGTGCCAGCAGCGTCCGGGACAGTGCCTACGAGCAGTACTTC
CDR3aa: CASSVRDSAYEQYF

j_gene: TRBJ1-6
d_gene: TRBD1
abundance: once
v_gene: TRBV6-5
CDR3nt: TGTGCCAGCAGTAGCGGCAGGGGGTTTAATTCACCCCTCCACTTT
CDR3aa: CASSSGRGFNSPLHF

j_gene: TRBJ1-6
d_gene: TRBD1
abundance: .
v_gene: TRBV19
CDR3nt: TGTGCCAGTACAAACCGGGACAGGGGTAATTCACCCCTCCACTTT
CDR3aa: CASTNRDRGNSPLHF

j_gene: TRBJ2-7
d_gene: .
abundance: .
v_gene: TRBV27
CDR3nt: TGTGCCAGCAGTTCGGGATACGAGCAGTACTTC
CDR3aa: CASSSGYEQYF

j_gene: TRBJ1-2
d_gene: .
abundance: .
v_gene: TRBV9
CDR3nt: TGTGCCAGCAGCGTAGATGGCAGCTATGGCTACACCTTC
CDR3aa: CASSVDGSYGYTF

j_gene: TRBJ1-5
d_gene: TRBD1
abundance: .
v_gene: TRBV6-5
CDR3nt: TGTGCCAGCAGTCAGGGACAGGGATATCAGCCCCAGCATTTT
CDR3aa: CASSQGQGYQPQHF

j_gene: TRBJ2-7
d_gene: TRBD2
abundance: .
v_gene: TRBV9
CDR3nt: TGTGCCAGCAGCGTAGGCGGGACTAGCGGGGAAGAGCAGTACTTC
CDR3aa: CASSVGGTSGEEQYF

j_gene: TRBJ1-1
d_gene: TRBD1
abundance: .
v_gene: TRBV5-8
CDR3nt: TGTGCCAGCAGCTTAAACAGGGGCACTGAAGCTTTCTTT
CDR3aa: CASSLNRGTEAFF

j_gene: TRBJ2-2
d_gene: .
abundance: .
v_gene: TRBV6-5
CDR3nt: TGTGCCAGCAGCTACGACACTTACACCGGGGAGCTGTTTTTT
CDR3aa: CASSYDTYTGELFF

j_gene: TRBJ2-3
d_gene: .
abundance: .
v_gene: TRBV19
CDR3nt: TGTGCCAGTAGTCCCACCTCAGTCACAGATACGCAGTATTTT
CDR3aa: CASSPTSVTDTQYF

j_gene: TRBJ1-6
d_gene: TRBD1
abundance: .
v_gene: TRBV19
CDR3nt: TGTGCCAGTACCCCCCGGGACAGCTCAAATTCACCCCTCCACTTT
CDR3aa: CASTPRDSSNSPLHF

j_gene: TRBJ1-2
d_gene: .
abundance: .
v_gene: TRBV6-5
CDR3nt: TGTGCCAGCACCCAGGGTGGTCGGGGCTACACCTTC
CDR3aa: CASTQGGRGYTF

j_gene: TRBJ2-1
d_gene: .
abundance: .
v_gene: TRBV9
CDR3nt: TGTGCCAGCAGCGATCAGACAGGATTCCTCAATGAGCAGTTCTTC
CDR3aa: CASSDQTGFLNEQFF

j_gene: TRBJ2-7
d_gene: .
abundance: .
v_gene: TRBV7-9
CDR3nt: TGTGCCAGCAGCTTAGGGAGCCACTACGAGCAGTACTTC
CDR3aa: CASSLGSHYEQYF

j_gene: TRBJ2-3
d_gene: TRBD1
abundance: .
v_gene: TRBV11-3
CDR3nt: TGTGCCAGCAGCTTAGGGGGACAGGGGATAACAGATACGCAGTATTTT
CDR3aa: CASSLGGQGITDTQYF

j_gene: TRBJ1-3
d_gene: .
abundance: .
v_gene: TRBV12-5
CDR3nt: TGTGCTAGTGGTTTGGTACCGGTCTCTGGAAACACCATATATTTT
CDR3aa: CASGLVPVSGNTIYF

j_gene: TRBJ1-6
d_gene: TRBD1
abundance: once
v_gene: TRBV9
CDR3nt: TGTGCCAGCAGCCGGGACAGGGACAATTCACCCCTCCACTTT
CDR3aa: CASSRDRDNSPLHF

j_gene: TRBJ2-2
d_gene: TRBD2
abundance: .
v_gene: TRBV6-5
CDR3nt: TGTGCCAGCAGAAAGCGGGAGGGGAACACCGGGGAGCTGTTTTTT
CDR3aa: CASRKREGNTGELFF

j_gene: TRBJ2-5
d_gene: TRBD2
abundance: .
v_gene: TRBV2
CDR3nt: TGTGCCAGCAGCCGTGATGGGGGGACTAGTGAGACCCAGTACTTC
CDR3aa: CASSRDGGTSETQYF

j_gene: TRBJ2-7
d_gene: .
abundance: .
v_gene: TRBV7-2
CDR3nt: TGTGCCAGCAGCTTAGCGCTAGGGGGTTATGCGTACGAGCAGTACTTC
CDR3aa: CASSLALGGYAYEQYF

j_gene: TRBJ1-5
d_gene: TRBD1
abundance: .
v_gene: TRBV5-5
CDR3nt: TGTGCCAGCAGCACCACAGGGGGCAATCAGCCCCAGCATTTT
CDR3aa: CASSTTGGNQPQHF

j_gene: TRBJ1-4
d_gene: .
abundance: .
v_gene: TRBV6-5
CDR3nt: TGTGCCAGCAGGGGGAGAGAGGAAAAACTGTTTTTT
CDR3aa: CASRGREEKLFF

j_gene: TRBJ2-7
d_gene: .
abundance: .
v_gene: TRBV6-1
CDR3nt: TGTGCCAGCAGTGAAAACAACGAGCAGTACTTC
CDR3aa: CASSENNEQYF

j_gene: TRBJ1-5
d_gene: .
abundance: .
v_gene: TRBV29-1
CDR3nt: TGCAGCGTTGGTAACAGGGAGGGCCAGCCCCAGCATTTT
CDR3aa: CSVGNREGQPQHF

j_gene: TRBJ1-2
d_gene: .
abundance: .
v_gene: TRBV7-9
CDR3nt: TGTGCCAGCAGCGCCGCGGGAGATGGCTACACCTTC
CDR3aa: CASSAAGDGYTF

j_gene: TRBJ2-1
d_gene: .
abundance: .
v_gene: TRBV28
CDR3nt: TGTGCCAGCAGTTTTCCCAAAGCGGGTTACAATGAGCAGTTCTTC
CDR3aa: CASSFPKAGYNEQFF

j_gene: TRBJ1-2
d_gene: TRBD1
abundance: .
v_gene: TRBV5-6
CDR3nt: TGTGCCAGCAGCTTTCAGGACAGGGGGAACTATGGCTACACCTTC
CDR3aa: CASSFQDRGNYGYTF

j_gene: TRBJ2-5
d_gene: .
abundance: once
v_gene: TRBV5-6
CDR3nt: TGTGCCAGCAGTCCCACCCCCCGAGGGAGTAGAGAGACCCAGTACTTC
CDR3aa: CASSPTPRGSRETQYF

j_gene: TRBJ2-5
d_gene: TRBD1
abundance: once
v_gene: TRBV7-7
CDR3nt: TGTGCTAGCAGCTTCGACAGGGCCCAAGAGACCCAGTACTTC
CDR3aa: CASSFDRAQETQYF

j_gene: TRBJ2-5
d_gene: TRBD2
abundance: once
v_gene: TRBV7-9
CDR3nt: TGTGCCAGCAGCCACCGCGGGGGGGATAACCAAGAGACCCAGTACTTC
CDR3aa: CASSHRGGDNQETQYF

j_gene: TRBJ2-1
d_gene: .
abundance: .
v_gene: TRBV9
CDR3nt: TGTGCCAGCAGCGTGAGCACCTCCTACAATGAGCAGTTCTTC
CDR3aa: CASSVSTSYNEQFF